This entry is about one T cell receptor (beta chain). TCRdb keeps only in-frame clones here, not all; method: immunoSEQ multiplex PCR. The sample has 500,000 or so clones, around 96% seen once. The data originate from a study of shared clonotypes between healthy human individuals. CDR1 is SGHNT and CDR2 is YYREEE in the germline V gene (reference sequence). The CDR3 is 15 residues long. The V end lost 1 base, the J end lost 7 bases, and 15 bases lay between the germline ends. The receptor was derived from a woman in her 30s in good health. The sample taken for sequencing was naive CD4+ T cells sorted from blood. Documented subset: CD45RA+ positively selected. The chain employs TRBV5-4 and TRBJ1-3; a weak D match, TRBD1 (5 bases). The CDR3 loop reads CASSLRGGAKNTIYF. DNA of the CDR3: TGTGCCAGCAGCTTGAGGGGAGGGGCGAAGAACACCATATATTTT.